What follows are 20 T cell receptor beta chains derived from one specimen sequenced in a study of OX40 agonist ivuxolimab in advanced cancers. The library was generated by the immunoSEQ multiplex PCR assay. TCRdb holds this immuneACCESS table with in-frame rearrangements only. Some clones are missing; in checked studies, unresolved V genes explain under half, and the rest has no known cause. Recorded for this sample are about 27,000 clones; approximately 86% of them occurred a single time. 25% to 30% of the sample goes to the ten largest clones. Material: CD4+ or CD8+ T cells sorted from blood, obtained in a trial of the OX40 agonist ivuxolimab. The receptors originated from an adult with an advanced solid tumor such as melanoma, head and neck, liver or kidney cancer.

This clone was detected only once. The V gene is TRBV11-1, the J gene TRBJ2-1; unclear D gene. Germline CDR1 reads SGHAT; CDR2 reads FQDESV (reference sequence). This CDR3 contains 13 residues. Trimming pared 1 base from V and 1 base from J, leaving 2 bases between. The CDR3: CASSLVSYNEQFF. In DNA form, the CDR3 reads TGTGCCAGCAGCTTAGTTTCCTACAATGAGCAGTTCTTC. The full variable domain, in which reference TRBV11-1 and TRBJ2-1 provide the parts outside the CDR3, is EAEVAQSPRYKITEKSQAVAFWCDPISGHATLYWYRQILGQGPELLVQFQDESVVDDSQLPKDRFSAERLKGVDSTLKIQPAELGDSAMYLCASSLVSYNEQFFGPGTRLTVL.

The chain recombines TRBV7-9 with TRBJ2-5; D uncertain. This CDR3 comprises 12 residues. V was shortened by 3 bases and J by 5 bases, with 7 bases between the two germline ends. Germline lookup yields CDR1 SEHNR and CDR2 FQNEAQ (reference sequence). The CDR3 is CASSFGVETQYF. The CDR3 DNA reads as TGTGCCAGCAGCTTTGGGGTGGAGACCCAGTACTTC.

This clone was observed once. Mismatch with germline at one junction end may stem from a read error. CDR3 sequence: CASSQDSRGRFGYTF. The CDR3 DNA follows: TGTGCCAGCAGTCAAGATAGCAGGGGGCGGTTTGGCTACACCTTC. The chain joins TRBV14 to TRBJ1-2, with 8 bases aligning to TRBD1. The CDR3 length is 15 residues. Germline CDR1 reads SGHDN; CDR2 reads FVKESK.

This clone is termed medium-sized. The genes are TRBV7-9 and TRBJ1-5; a weak D match, TRBD1 (6 bases). The germline gives CDR1 SEHNR, CDR2 FQNEAQ (reference sequence). CDR3 size: 14 residues. V lost 5 bases and J 5 bases, leaving 13 bases between the germline ends. As DNA, the CDR3 is TGTGCCAGCAGCCGGGGGGGGCAGGATCAGCCCCAGCATTTT. Amino acid sequence: CASSRGGQDQPQHF. Looking up the rest from reference TRBV7-9 and TRBJ1-5 gives the full variable domain: DTGVSQNPRHKITKRGQNVTFRCDPISEHNRLYWYRQTLGQGPEFLTYFQNEAQLEKSRLLSDRFSAERPKGSFSTLEIQRTEQGDSAMYLCASSRGGQDQPQHFGDGTRLSIL.

A word on this clone: The conserved phenylalanine or tryptophan normally closing the CDR3 is absent here, so this likely arose from a read error. The DNA is omitted, as the CDR3 cannot be located on it reliably, and the CDR3 follows TCRdb's listing. This chain links TRBV2 with TRBJ1-6; the table's D call TRBD1 went unverified against the DNA. The CDR3 has 16 residues if both end residues are counted. In germline, CDR1 is SNHLY, CDR2 FYNNEI. CDR3 residues: CASSPPLGWGQGSSHL.

V gene TRBV6-5 combines with J gene TRBJ2-3, with D possibly called TRBD1 or TRBD2 (6 bases each). V was pared by 4 bases and J by 1 base, with 12 bases between. The CDR3 loop spans 15 amino acids. Germline V lookup: CDR1 MNHEY, CDR2 SVGAGI. DNA for the CDR3: TGTGCCAGCAGTTGGGGGGCTCTAGGCACAGATACGCAGTATTTT. This translates into CASSWGALGTDTQYF.

This clone showed up just a few times. The chain carries TRBV11-1 and TRBJ2-7; D ambiguous. Between the trimmed V and J ends, which lost 1 base and 4 bases, there was a span of 8 bases. CDR1 and CDR2 (germline): SGHAT, FQDESV (reference sequence). The CDR3 has 13 residues. The CDR3: CASSLESEYEQYF. The DNA of the CDR3 is TGTGCCAGCAGCTTAGAATCAGAATACGAGCAGTACTTC.

The sample holds a few counts of this clone. This sequence joins TRBV4-1 and TRBJ2-1, with a weak D call TRBD2 (6 bases). The CDR3 loop spans 17 amino acids. Trimming shortened V by 4 bases and J by 6 bases, and 22 bases separated the two germline ends. Germline V gene lookup returns CDR1 MGHRA and CDR2 YSYEKL. CDR3 bases: TGCGCCAGCAGCCTGATCGGGGGTAGGGGACCGGTCAATGAGCAGTTCTTC. Translating it yields CASSLIGGRGPVNEQFF.

The chain combines TRBV6-1 with TRBJ2-3; the match to TRBD1 covers 9 bases. V lost 3 bases, J lost 2 bases, and 3 bases stayed unmatched. The germline CDR1 and CDR2 sequences are MNHNS and SASEGT. This CDR3 region has 15 residues. The CDR3: CASSDRTGDTDTQYF. Written as DNA, the CDR3 is TGTGCCAGCAGTGACAGGACAGGGGACACAGATACGCAGTATTTT.

The chain carries TRBV7-9 and TRBJ2-1; tentatively, D is TRBD2 (6 bases). With 5 bases removed from V and 6 bases from J, the gap between germline ends came to 14 bases. Germline V gene data show CDR1 as SEHNR and CDR2 as FQNEAQ (reference sequence). The CDR3 loop spans 14 amino acids. CDR3 in DNA: TGTGCCAGCAGCCCAGACGGGACTTTCAATGAGCAGTTCTTC. This codes for CASSPDGTFNEQFF. The variable domain in full, with the rest retrieved from reference TRBV7-9 and TRBJ2-1, is DTGVSQNPRHKITKRGQNVTFRCDPISEHNRLYWYRQTLGQGPEFLTYFQNEAQLEKSRLLSDRFSAERPKGSFSTLEIQRTEQGDSAMYLCASSPDGTFNEQFFGPGTRLTVL.

The chain recombines TRBV10-1 with TRBJ2-1; TRBD1 matches at 7 bases. After removal of 5 bases from V and 0 bases from J, the junction contained 4 bases not matched to a gene. The CDR3 is 15 residues long. Germline values: CDR1 WNHNN, CDR2 SYGVQD (reference sequence). CDR3 region: CASSNRDSSYNEQFF. Here the CDR3 DNA reads TGCGCCAGCAGTAACCGGGACAGCTCCTACAATGAGCAGTTCTTC.

The chain employs TRBV5-4 and TRBJ2-7, with D uncertain. The CDR3 loop spans 13 amino acids. Germline values: CDR1 SGHNT, CDR2 YYREEE (reference sequence). Trimming took off 0 bases at V and 5 bases at J, with 9 bases between the two ends. The CDR3 here is CASSLESGDEQYF. In DNA form, the CDR3 reads TGTGCCAGCAGCTTGGAGTCGGGCGACGAGCAGTACTTC. Full variable domain (missing parts from reference TRBV5-4 and TRBJ2-7): ETGVTQSPTHLIKTRGQQVTLRCSSQSGHNTVSWYQQALGQGPQFIFQYYREEENGRGNFPPRFSGLQFPNYSSELNVNALELDDSALYLCASSLESGDEQYFGPGTRLTVT.

This chain joins TRBV4-1 and TRBJ2-7; D ambiguous. The V and J ends lost 4 bases and 3 bases respectively, with 13 bases between them. CDR1 is MGHRA and CDR2 is YSYEKL in the germline V gene. The CDR3 is 14 residues long. The CDR3 reads CASSPIDVGYEQYF. As DNA, the CDR3 is TGCGCCAGCAGCCCCATCGACGTCGGCTACGAGCAGTACTTC.

J is TRBJ2-5 and V is TRBV10-3; no reliable D call. The end of the DNA aligns better with TRBJ2-7, so the J call may be wrong. Germline V lookup: CDR1 ENHRY, CDR2 SYGVKD. The CDR3 spans 17 residues. For the CDR3, the DNA is TGTGCCATCAGCGTTTATATTCCGTTGCGGCGCTCCTACGAGCAGTACTTC. It translates to CAISVYIPLRRSYEQYF.

By share, this clone counts as medium-sized (0.01 to 0.1%). The chain links TRBV27 to TRBJ2-1, with 11 bases matching TRBD1. Germline V gene lookup returns CDR1 MNHEY and CDR2 SMNVEV (reference sequence). The trim removed 2 bases at V and 7 bases at J, leaving 4 bases unmatched. The CDR3 length is 15 residues. Here the CDR3 reads CASSLQGQGGNEQFF. CDR3 DNA: TGTGCCAGCAGTTTACAGGGACAGGGGGGGAATGAGCAGTTCTTC.

V usage is TRBV11-2 and J usage is TRBJ2-7, with a possible D match to TRBD1 (6 bases). Trimming shortened V by 3 bases and J by 4 bases, and 10 bases separated the two germline ends. Germline-derived CDR1 and CDR2 are SGHAT and FQNNGV. The length of the CDR3 is 13 residues. In nucleotides, the CDR3 is TGTGCCAGCAGCTTGGGGGCGCCTTACGAGCAGTACTTC. Translated, it gives CASSLGAPYEQYF. The full variable domain, completed using reference TRBV11-2 and TRBJ2-7, is EAGVAQSPRYKIIEKRQSVAFWCNPISGHATLYWYQQILGQGPKLLIQFQNNGVVDDSQLPKDRFSAERLKGVDSTLKIQPAKLEDSAVYLCASSLGAPYEQYFGPGTRLTVT.

This chain links TRBV6-1 with TRBJ2-2, with a tentative D call TRBD1 (6 bases). Germline V gene data show CDR1 as MNHNS and CDR2 as SASEGT. The CDR3 totals 12 residues. V lost 7 bases to trimming and J lost 7 bases, with 10 bases between them. CDR3 in amino acids: CASKGQLGELFF. CDR3 coding DNA: TGTGCCAGCAAAGGACAGCTCGGGGAGCTGTTTTTT.

The rearrangement links TRBV11-2 to TRBJ2-1; D is unresolved. The germline gives CDR1 SGHAT, CDR2 FQNNGV. There are 11 residues in the CDR3. The V end was cut by 8 bases, the J end by 6 bases, with 8 bases between. The CDR3 loop is CASESINEQFF. The CDR3 DNA sequence: TGTGCCAGCGAGTCTATCAATGAGCAGTTCTTC.

This rearrangement joins TRBV9 to TRBJ2-5; D is possibly TRBD2 (7 bases). Per the germline V gene, CDR1 is SGDLS and CDR2 is YYNGEE. This CDR3 comprises 15 residues. Trimming stripped 2 bases from V and 0 bases from J, with 11 bases between. The CDR3 reads CASSVGGLNQETQYF. CDR3 DNA: TGTGCCAGCAGCGTGGGGGGGCTAAACCAAGAGACCCAGTACTTC.

The chain carries TRBV7-9 and TRBJ2-7; 8 bases are shared with TRBD1. Germline V CDR1 and CDR2: SEHNR, FQNEAQ (reference sequence). The CDR3 runs to 15 residues. The junction had 10 bases not matched to a gene; V was cut back by 5 bases and J by 4 bases. The CDR3 sequence: CASSPRDRPTYEQYF. DNA for the CDR3: TGTGCCAGCAGCCCCCGGGACAGGCCCACGTACGAGCAGTACTTC.